This T cell receptor (beta chain) was documented in a study of beta chain features in type 1 diabetes (dated by TCRdb to between 2018 and 2020). Regarding the study in general: Patients and healthy donors did not differ in mean age, gender distribution, total cell number or subset yield. A total of about 110 million sorted cells were examined across all samples, and the number of cells per subset was strongly correlated with RNA yield. The study compared TCRB repertoires of sorted circulating CD4+ T cell subsets between recently diagnosed type 1 diabetes patients and matched healthy donors. Regulatory and stem cell-like memory subsets were isolated from only 8 patients and about 8 healthy donors, whereas naive and central memory subsets came from all 30 or so donors. What the study reported, not specific to this receptor: Because cDNA was sequenced instead of genomic DNA, highly expressing activated cells could be over-represented, though the groups showed no difference in activation or CD3 levels. Only small numbers of individuals were included in the HLA sub-analyses, which left unresolved whether HLA type had any influence on TCRB rearrangement. Naive, central memory and regulatory TCRB repertoires appeared to be more alike among patients than among healthy donors. Type 1 diabetes patients showed a moderate but significant shortening of TCRB CDR3 length in all four CD4+ subsets. Shorter templates might be favored by PCR, yet because patient and control samples were amplified and corrected together, any such skew would affect both groups equally. At VDJ recombination sites, patients with type 1 diabetes made fewer insertions and deleted more nucleotides, a pattern implying thymic rearrangement abnormalities.

As to this clone: What antigen it recognizes has not been identified. It has no much larger one-base neighbor in the sample; base qualities were not kept.

V was cut back by 6 bases and J by 3 bases, leaving a gap of 15 bases between them. From the cysteine up to the phenylalanine, the CDR3 has a length of 14 residues. Only the CDR3 part of the read is kept: 42 bases, read in frame from the first base. CDR1 and CDR2, per the germline V gene, are MDHEN and SYDVKM. Each donor gave one peripheral blood draw, approximately 0.11 L on average, collected into heparinised tubes. A BD FACSAria II was used to sort naive, central memory, regulatory and stem cell-like memory CD4+ T cells with a panel that included CD45RO, CCR7, CD25, CD127, CD95 and CD27. All sorted populations exceeded 95% purity. PBMCs were isolated right away by Lymphoprep density gradient centrifugation and were stained directly, without culture. Samples were stained and sorted in pairs, with one healthy donor and one patient per experiment, so that batch effects were minimized. The entire isolated RNA was reverse transcribed using the High Capacity cDNA Reverse Transcription Kit, and thus expressed TCRB transcripts were sequenced. Deep immunoSEQ sequencing was applied to naive, central memory and regulatory T cell samples, giving an average of around 3.8 million total reads per sample. After sorted cells were lysed in RLT buffer, RNA was extracted with DNase-treated RNeasy Micro or Mini kits, with the choice depending on cell number. To prevent cross-contamination, each cell subset was processed individually, whereas patient and healthy donor samples were processed jointly. Using the immunoSEQ multiplex PCR, TCRB sequences were amplified from cDNA into 87-bp fragments spanning the CDR3 region. Sequencing of the amplicons was performed on the Illumina HiSeq platform. As for the original processing: PCR bias was corrected computationally using synthetic template baselines, and reads within Hamming distance 2 were collapsed, with unmergeable singletons discarded. Reads were aligned to IMGT to assign V, D and J genes, CDR3 length, and insertions or deletions at six rearrangement sites. Within each subset, clonotype counts were normalized to sorted cell number, after which true diversity and Gini coefficients were computed with the tcR R package. The overlap coefficient, calculated on TCRB nucleotide sequences, was used to measure repertoire sharing. As a proxy for the pre-selection repertoire, out-of-frame TCRB sequences from naive cells were analyzed. TCRdb provides this immuneACCESS table in a form limited to in-frame rearrangements. Some clones are lacking; in checked studies, under half of them reflect an unresolved V gene, and why the rest are absent is not known. D and trimming were read from the DNA, whereas the V and J calls and clone size are those reported in that table. Present in this sample are some 270,000 clones, 13% to 15% of which were seen just once. Clones ranked in the top ten supply about 0.026% of the sample.

This TCR was recovered from a woman in her 40s in good health. The rearranged chain carries TRBV28 and TRBJ2-7; the D segment could be TRBD1, given 5 matching bases. The sample taken for sequencing was naive CD4+ T cells from blood. The cell subset or site label corresponds to: true naive CD4+ T cells. The CDR3 has the sequence CASSPRDSLYEQYF. The bases are TGTGCCAGCAGCCCCAGGGATTCGCTCTACGAGCAGTACTTC. Here the CDR3 is joined to the reference TRBV28 and TRBJ2-7 genes, and the full variable domain is: DVKVTQSSRYLVKRTGEKVFLECVQDMDHENMFWYRQDPGLGLRLIYFSYDVKMKEKGDIPEGYSVSREKKERFSLILESASTNQTSMYLCASSPRDSLYEQYFGPGTRLTVT.